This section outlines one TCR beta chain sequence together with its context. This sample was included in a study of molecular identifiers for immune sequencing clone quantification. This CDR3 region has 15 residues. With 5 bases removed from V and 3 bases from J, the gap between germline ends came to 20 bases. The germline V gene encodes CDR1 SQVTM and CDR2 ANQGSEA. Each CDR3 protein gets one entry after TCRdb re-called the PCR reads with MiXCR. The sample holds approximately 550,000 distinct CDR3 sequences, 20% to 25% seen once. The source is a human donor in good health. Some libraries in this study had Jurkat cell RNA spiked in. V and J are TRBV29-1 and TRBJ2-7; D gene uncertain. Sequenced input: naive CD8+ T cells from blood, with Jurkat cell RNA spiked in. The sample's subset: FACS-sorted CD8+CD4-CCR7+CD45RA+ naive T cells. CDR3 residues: CSVPVADGLYYEQYF. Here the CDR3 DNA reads TGCAGCGTTCCGGTCGCGGACGGGCTCTACTACGAGCAGTACTTC.